This TCR beta chain was captured in a study of spatial heterogeneity in lung cancer. Study-level points and caveats: Whereas they appeared in blood less at follow-up, ubiquitous expanded tumor TCRs appeared there more at resection.

Details on this clonotype: As yet, its antigen is unknown.

Every molecule of TCR cDNA had its own unique molecular identifier. In TCRdb, the 5' RACE reads were re-called with MiXCR into one record per CDR3 protein. The data show 40,000 to 45,000 distinct CDR3 sequences, 6% to 7% seen once. Described time point: sample taken at primary tumor resection. Unsorted whole RNA of tumor, nontumor lung or frozen PBMC was sequenced. The donor population consisted of approximately 70 patients with untreated, early-stage non-small cell lung cancer. Germline V gene lookup returns CDR1 LNHNV and CDR2 YYDKDF (reference sequence). The CDR3 covers 16 residues. With 4 bases clipped from V and 0 bases from J, the junction kept 3 bases outside the gene matches.

The sequenced sample was PBMCs, obtained at surgery. This chain joins TRBV15 and TRBJ2-7, with 13 nucleotides matching TRBD2. The TCR originated in a female donor with early-stage non-small cell lung cancer. DNA for the CDR3: TGTGCCACCAGCACGACTAGCGGGGGGCGCTCCTACGAGCAGTACTTC. It specifies CATSTTSGGRSYEQYF.